The 8 T cell receptor beta chains in this list originate from one sample, sequenced in a study of control samples from healthy donors and cancer patients. Sequenced by immunoSEQ multiplex PCR; TCRdb stores in-frame clones only, minus some. The sample holds approximately 150,000 clones, 80% to 95% seen once. The sequencing sample was made of blood. Receptors originate from a middle-aged woman in good health.

This chain connects TRBV7-9 to TRBJ2-7, with unresolved D. The CDR3 spans 12 residues. Trimming left V 0 bases short and J 4 bases short, with 4 bases between. In germline, CDR1 is SEHNR, CDR2 FQNEAQ (reference sequence). The CDR3 nucleotides read TGTGCCAGCAGCTTAGCCACATACGAGCAGTACTTC. Translated: CASSLATYEQYF.

The chain has TRBV7-8 and TRBJ2-1; D perhaps matches TRBD1 (5 bases). V shed 5 bases and J shed 3 bases, with 11 bases lying between them. Germline V gene lookup returns CDR1 SGHVS and CDR2 FQNEAQ. This CDR3 has 14 residues. The CDR3: CASSLKGIYNEQFF. CDR3 nucleotides: TGTGCCAGCAGCCTCAAGGGGATCTACAATGAGCAGTTCTTC.

The rearrangement joins TRBV3-1 (or the pseudogene TRBV3-2) to TRBJ2-7; D is ambiguous. The V gene lost 1 base and the J gene lost 4 bases, with 5 bases spanning the gap. CDR3 size: 12 residues. The germline CDR1 and CDR2 sequences are LGHDT and YNNKEL (reference sequence). The CDR3 region has the DNA TGTGCCAGCAGCCAAGCAGATTACGAGCAGTACTTC. It encodes CASSQADYEQYF.

The chain links TRBV11-2 to TRBJ2-2; D gene uncertain. This CDR3 has 14 residues. Germline V lookup: CDR1 SGHAT, CDR2 FQNNGV. V gave up 5 bases and J gave up 1 base, with 8 bases separating them. The CDR3 DNA is TGTGCCAGCAGCCAGACTGTGAACACCGGGGAGCTGTTTTTT. This encodes CASSQTVNTGELFF.

The V gene is TRBV5-6, the J gene TRBJ2-7; D may correspond to TRBD1 or TRBD2 (5 bases each). V gave up 4 bases and J gave up 7 bases, with 9 bases separating them. The CDR3 runs 11 residues. Looked up from germline, CDR1 is SGHDT and CDR2 is YYEEEE. CDR3 coding DNA: TGTGCCAGCAGCGAGGGGTGGGAGCAGTACTTC. Protein product: CASSEGWEQYF.

The chain joins TRBV13 to TRBJ2-7, with 8 positions matching TRBD2. Germline V gene sequence: CDR1 PRHDT, CDR2 FYEKMQ (reference sequence). With 0 bases clipped from V and 2 bases from J, the junction kept 12 bases outside the gene matches. This CDR3 contains 18 residues. CDR3 DNA sequence: TGTGCCAGCAGCTTAGGCCTAGCGGGCTCTGGAGGACCCTACGAGCAGTACTTC. Amino acids: CASSLGLAGSGGPYEQYF.

The rearrangement uses TRBV5-4 and TRBJ2-3; tentatively, D is TRBD1 or TRBD2 (6 bases each). CDR3 length equals 15 residues. Germline V CDR1 and CDR2: SGHNT, YYREEE (reference sequence). V was cut by 7 bases and J by 6 bases, with 21 bases left in between. The CDR3 is CASPGYGGKRDTQYF. CDR3 nucleotide sequence: TGTGCCAGCCCGGGGTACGGGGGCAAACGGGATACGCAGTATTTT.

The rearrangement uses TRBV18 and TRBJ1-5; 8 nucleotides agree with TRBD1. CDR3 size: 15 residues. V shed 1 base and J 4 bases; nucleotides not matched to a gene: 3. Per germline, CDR1 KGHSH and CDR2 LQKENI. This chain's CDR3 is CASSPLDRGNQPQHF. CDR3 DNA: TGTGCCAGCTCACCACTCGACAGGGGTAATCAGCCCCAGCATTTT. The entire variable domain, with the rest obtained from reference TRBV18 and TRBJ1-5, is as follows: NAGVMQNPRHLVRRRGQEARLRCSPMKGHSHVYWYRQLPEEGLKFMVYLQKENIIDESGMPKERFSAEFPKEGPSILRIQQVVRGDSAAYFCASSPLDRGNQPQHFGDGTRLSIL.